Presented here are 11 T cell receptor beta chains from one specimen sequenced in a study of OX40 agonist ivuxolimab in advanced cancers. TCRdb keeps only in-frame clones here, not all; method: immunoSEQ multiplex PCR. The profile covers more than 60,000 clones, with around 86% appearing a single time and roughly 4% taken by the ten largest. The material sequenced was CD4+ or CD8+ T cells sorted from blood, taken in a trial of the OX40 agonist ivuxolimab. These receptor sequences come from an adult with an advanced solid tumor such as melanoma, head and neck, liver or kidney cancer.

The chain joins TRBV21-1 to TRBJ2-1; TRBD2 is the table's D call, not checked against the DNA. TRBV21-1 is a known pseudogene. CDR3 size: 17 residues. CDR3 in amino acids: CASSLRGASGRYNEQFF. In DNA, the CDR3 is TGTGCCAGCAGCCTTCGGGGGGCTAGCGGGAGATACAATGAGCAGTTCTTC.

The chain is built from TRBV25-1 and TRBJ1-1; D uncertain. CDR3 size: 13 residues. Trimming stripped 8 bases from V and 0 bases from J, with 10 bases between. CDR1 MGHDK and CDR2 SYGVNS come from the germline V gene. In nucleotides, the CDR3 is TGTGCCAGCTCGGGGTGGGTGAACACTGAAGCTTTCTTT. Protein product: CASSGWVNTEAFF.

In DNA form, the CDR3 reads TGTGCCAGCAGCTTGGGACTAGGGCCAGATACGCAGTATTTT. Translated: CASSLGLGPDTQYF. The gene calls are TRBV7-2 and TRBJ2-3; 8 bases map to TRBD2. The germline V gene has CDR1 SGHTA and CDR2 FQGNSA. The CDR3 runs to 14 residues. The junction had 3 bases not matched to a gene; V was cut back by 3 bases and J by 4 bases.

This chain uses TRBV9 with TRBJ2-2; possibly TRBD1 for D (6 bases). Trimming removed 6 bases at V and 8 bases at J, with 23 bases between. Germline V gene sequence: CDR1 SGDLS, CDR2 YYNGEE. The CDR3 is made up of 16 amino acids. In DNA, the CDR3 is TGTGCCAGCACTCCCGCCAGGGGCGCGAGTTCGGGGGAGCTGTTTTTT. Residues: CASTPARGASSGELFF.

The J gene is TRBJ2-5, the V gene TRBV15, with 8 bases lining up with TRBD1. The CDR3 has 16 amino acids. Germline V gives CDR1 LNHNV, CDR2 YYDKDF (reference sequence). The V segment lost 2 bases and the J segment 2 bases; nucleotides outside the gene matches: 7. CDR3 residues: CATSRNLRGRQETQYF. The DNA for the CDR3 is TGTGCCACCAGCAGAAACCTCAGGGGGCGACAAGAGACCCAGTACTTC.

The chain combines TRBV30 with TRBJ2-7; weak D call: TRBD1 (5 bases). CDR1 GTSNPN and CDR2 SVGIG come from the germline V gene (reference sequence). CDR3 length: 14 amino acids. The V end lost 4 bases, the J end lost 4 bases, and 17 bases lay between the germline ends. The CDR3 loop is CAWKERGASYEQYF. The DNA of the CDR3 is TGTGCCTGGAAAGAAAGGGGCGCATCTTACGAGCAGTACTTC.

The J gene is TRBJ1-2, the V gene TRBV7-2, with TRBD1 matching 9 bases. CDR1 is SGHTA and CDR2 is FQGNSA in the germline V gene. The CDR3 contains 16 residues. With 4 bases clipped from V and 2 bases from J, the junction kept 8 bases outside the gene matches. The CDR3 coding sequence is TGTGCCAGCAGCTCGGGGCCACAGGGGGCGAACTATGGCTACACCTTC. This translates into CASSSGPQGANYGYTF.

The chain links TRBV28 to TRBJ2-5; D gene uncertain. The length of the CDR3 is 16 residues. Germline V gene data show CDR1 as MDHEN and CDR2 as SYDVKM. V lost 5 bases, J lost 0 bases, and 16 bases lay in between. In nucleotides, the CDR3 is TGTGCCAGCAGTGACTCAGGAAACGTGTACCAAGAGACCCAGTACTTC. Protein sequence: CASSDSGNVYQETQYF.

This chain connects TRBV11-3 to TRBJ1-6; 9 bases agree with TRBD1. CDR1 SGHNT and CDR2 YENEEA come from the germline V gene. V dropped 4 bases and J dropped 8; count of bases not matched to a gene: 3. The CDR3 loop spans 14 amino acids. The CDR3 protein is CASSSWTGDSPLHF. The CDR3 DNA reads TGTGCCAGCAGCTCATGGACAGGGGATTCACCCCTCCACTTT.

The genes are TRBV11-2 and TRBJ2-5; no definite D call. The ends were cut back, 1 base at V and 2 bases at J, with 8 bases in the middle. Germline loops: CDR1 SGHAT, CDR2 FQNNGV. This CDR3 has 14 residues. CDR3 sequence (DNA): TGTGCCAGCAGCTTAGGGGGTTTACAAGAGACCCAGTACTTC. Translated, it gives CASSLGGLQETQYF.

This chain joins TRBV7-9 and TRBJ2-3; D perhaps matches TRBD1 (5 bases). Germline loops: CDR1 SEHNR, CDR2 FQNEAQ (reference sequence). This CDR3 has 14 residues. V was trimmed by 4 bases and J by 4 bases, leaving 12 bases between them. The CDR3: CASSSSGWADTQYF. Written as DNA, the CDR3 is TGTGCCAGCAGCTCATCAGGGTGGGCAGATACGCAGTATTTT.